These 3 T cell receptor beta chains came from one sample sequenced in a study of blood T cells in healthy people across ages. Primers used in a second PCR of about 7 to 12 cycles were a sample-barcoded 5' primer and a J-beta primer mix. One entry per CDR3 protein, called by TCRdb with MiXCR from the 5' RACE reads. The data show 700,000 to 800,000 distinct CDR3 sequences, roughly 47% seen once. What was sequenced was blood. These receptors came from a woman aged 55-75 years in good health.

This clonotype was observed at least ten times. The V gene is TRBV5-1, the J gene TRBJ1-1; the match to TRBD1 covers 9 bases. This CDR3 contains 13 residues. Germline values: CDR1 SGHRS, CDR2 YFSETQ. V trimming: 3 bases; J trimming: 5 bases; junction bases outside the gene matches: 2. CDR3 sequence (DNA): TGCGCCAGCAGCTATGACAGGGGGACTGAAGCTTTCTTT. Translating it yields CASSYDRGTEAFF.

The chain is built from TRBV12-3 or TRBV12-4 and TRBJ2-7, with 8 bases fitting TRBD1. Germline trimming cut 3 bases from V and 4 bases from J; bases unmatched to any gene: 11. The CDR3 totals 16 residues. For the CDR3, the DNA is TGTGCCAGCAGTTTTCCCCCCGGGACAGGAACATACGAGCAGTACTTC. Amino acid sequence: CASSFPPGTGTYEQYF.

J is TRBJ1-5 and V is TRBV7-9; D gene unclear. This CDR3 has 16 residues. From germline, CDR1 is SEHNR and CDR2 FQNEAQ (reference sequence). The V gene lost 0 bases and the J gene lost 1 base, with 10 bases spanning the gap. The CDR3 region is CASSLADRQSNQPQHF. As DNA, the CDR3 is TGTGCCAGCAGCTTAGCGGACCGGCAGAGCAATCAGCCCCAGCATTTT.